The 29 T cell receptor beta chains in this list originate from one sample, sequenced in a study of post-analysis software for immune sequencing data. Unique molecular identifiers had been added to the TCR beta cDNA libraries. MiXCR, applied by TCRdb to the PCR reads, yields one record per CDR3 protein. The table has about 680,000 distinct CDR3 sequences, approximately 59% seen once. These receptors are not linked to any known antigen. Study outcomes and limitations: Among 5 or 6 TRBV segments more frequent in patients than controls were TRBV5-6, TRBV5-1 and TRBV20-1.

Input material: blood. The receptors originated from a girl aged 2-10 years with multiple sclerosis.

This chain uses TRBV2 with TRBJ2-3, with D perhaps assigned TRBD1 or TRBD2 (6 bases each). There are 14 residues in the CDR3. Germline loops: CDR1 SNHLY, CDR2 FYNNEI. Between the trimmed V and J ends, which lost 4 bases and 3 bases, there was a span of 11 bases. CDR3 amino acids: CASSVGGPTDTQYF. CDR3 nucleotide sequence: TGTGCCAGCAGTGTTGGGGGGCCTACAGATACGCAGTATTTT.

As concerns this clonotype: The junction differs from germline at one of its ends, possibly a read error. V is TRBV28 and J is TRBJ2-7; 7 bases are a match to TRBD1. The CDR3 loop spans 14 amino acids. Germline CDR1 is MDHEN and CDR2 is SYDVKM. The CDR3 region has the DNA TGTGCCAGCACCCCAGGGGGAAGCTCCTCCGAGCAGTACTTC. Its protein product is CASTPGGSSSEQYF.

The chain combines TRBV5-1 with TRBJ2-4; the D call may be TRBD1 or TRBD2 (6 bases each). Judging by the DNA end, TRBJ2-7 fits better; the J call may be wrong. This CDR3 is 12 amino acids long. Germline V CDR1 and CDR2: SGHRS, YFSETQ. In DNA form, the CDR3 reads TGCGCCAGCAGGGGGGGCGCCCCCGAGCAGTACTTC. It codes for CASRGGAPEQYF.

V and J are TRBV18 and TRBJ1-4, with 9 bases fitting TRBD1. The V and J ends lost 3 bases and 5 bases, in that order; junction bases with no gene match: 4. Per the germline V gene, CDR1 is KGHSH and CDR2 is LQKENI. The CDR3 extends over 15 amino acids. The CDR3 DNA follows: TGTGCCAGCTCACCCCTGACAGGGGGAAATGAAAAACTGTTTTTT. Translating gives CASSPLTGGNEKLFF. Filled out from reference TRBV18 and TRBJ1-4, the complete variable domain reads NAGVMQNPRHLVRRRGQEARLRCSPMKGHSHVYWYRQLPEEGLKFMVYLQKENIIDESGMPKERFSAEFPKEGPSILRIQQVVRGDSAAYFCASSPLTGGNEKLFFGSGTQLSVL.

This rearrangement joins TRBV12-3 or TRBV12-4 to TRBJ1-2, with TRBD1 matching over 8 bases. This CDR3 region has 14 residues. J gave up 4 bases and V 6 bases, and 7 bases lay outside the gene matches. CDR3 sequence: CASRDGQGGYGYTF. DNA of the CDR3: TGTGCCAGCAGGGACGGACAGGGAGGCTATGGCTACACCTTC.

The count of this clonotype is one. The CDR3 coding sequence is TGTGCCAGCAGTTTTGCCCAGGGGGGCTCCTACAATGAGCAGTTCTTC. It encodes CASSFAQGGSYNEQFF. The chain is built from TRBV27 and TRBJ2-1; a weak D match, TRBD1 (7 bases). Germline V CDR1 and CDR2: MNHEY, SMNVEV (reference sequence). Trimming pared 3 bases from V and 0 bases from J, leaving 12 bases between. The CDR3 is made up of 16 amino acids.

The table lists this clonotype with a few counts. This chain uses TRBV12-3 or TRBV12-4 with TRBJ2-3; 14 bases align to TRBD2. With V trimmed by 4 bases and J by 4 bases, 10 bases remained unmatched. The CDR3 contains 18 residues. For the CDR3, the DNA is TGTGCCAGCAGTTCGCCGACTAGCGGGGGGGCGGCGGCAGATACGCAGTATTTT. Translation: CASSSPTSGGAAADTQYF.

This chain links TRBV12-3 or TRBV12-4 with TRBJ2-1; 9 nucleotides agree with TRBD2. J lost 8 bases, V lost 6 bases, and 5 bases had no gene match. The length of the CDR3 is 13 residues. CDR3 in DNA: TGTGCCAGCAGGCCGGGACTAGCCTATGAGCAGTTCTTC. Residues: CASRPGLAYEQFF.

This rearrangement joins TRBV13 to TRBJ1-5; D is perhaps TRBD1 (5 bases). CDR1 and CDR2 (germline): PRHDT, FYEKMQ (reference sequence). The V gene lost 0 bases and the J gene lost 3 bases, with 9 bases spanning the gap. CDR3 length equals 15 residues. CDR3 amino acids: CASSLGIQDNQPQHF. DNA for the CDR3: TGTGCCAGCAGCTTAGGGATACAGGACAATCAGCCCCAGCATTTT. Using reference TRBV13 and TRBJ1-5 for the parts outside the CDR3, the full variable domain is AAGVIQSPRHLIKEKRETATLKCYPIPRHDTVYWYQQGPGQDPQFLISFYEKMQSDKGSIPDRFSAQQFSDYHSELNMSSLELGDSALYFCASSLGIQDNQPQHFGDGTRLSIL.

This chain connects TRBV5-5 to TRBJ2-3, with D unclear. Germline CDR1 is SGHKS and CDR2 is YYEKEE (reference sequence). The CDR3 consists of 15 residues. The V end lost 3 bases, the J end lost 3 bases, and 14 bases lay between the germline ends. CDR3 DNA sequence: TGTGCCAGCAGCTGGAGCGCTATCGGGACAGATACGCAGTATTTT. Translated, it gives CASSWSAIGTDTQYF.

This clonotype was seen only once. This chain links TRBV5-4 with TRBJ1-2; no firm D call. The CDR3 consists of 13 residues. The V end lost 1 base, the J end lost 8 bases, and 12 bases lay between the germline ends. Germline assignment: CDR1 SGHNT and CDR2 YYREEE (reference sequence). In DNA form, the CDR3 reads TGTGCCAGCAGCTTGCCAGCCTGGAGAGGCTACACCTTC. It specifies CASSLPAWRGYTF. Based on the CDR3 plus reference TRBV5-4 and TRBJ1-2, the full variable domain is ETGVTQSPTHLIKTRGQQVTLRCSSQSGHNTVSWYQQALGQGPQFIFQYYREEENGRGNFPPRFSGLQFPNYSSELNVNALELDDSALYLCASSLPAWRGYTFGSGTRLTVV.

The V gene is TRBV3-1, the J gene TRBJ1-1; no definite D call. Trimming took off 1 base at V and 5 bases at J, with 8 bases between the two ends. The germline V gene encodes CDR1 LGHDT and CDR2 YNNKEL (reference sequence). The length of the CDR3 is 13 residues. The CDR3 loop is CASSQAVGTEAFF. CDR3 DNA sequence: TGTGCCAGCAGCCAAGCGGTCGGGACTGAAGCTTTCTTT.

With respect to this clonotype: An end of the junction differs from the germline gene, which may be a read error. The rearrangement uses TRBV3-1 and TRBJ2-4; D gene unclear. CDR1 is LGHDT, CDR2 YNNKEL, per germline (reference sequence). The CDR3 extends over 15 amino acids. CDR3 residues: CVSSQVTGWQNIQYF. The CDR3 coding sequence is TGTGTCAGCAGCCAAGTAACGGGTTGGCAAAACATTCAGTACTTC.

The rearrangement links TRBV20-1 to TRBJ2-3; TRBD1 agrees at 10 bases. The CDR3 spans 16 residues. V shed 0 bases, J shed 2 bases, and the junction held 5 bases outside the gene matches. Germline assignment: CDR1 DFQATT and CDR2 SNEGSKA (reference sequence). CDR3 in amino acids: CSARDWGTGATDTQYF. Here the CDR3 DNA reads TGCAGTGCTAGAGACTGGGGGACAGGGGCCACAGATACGCAGTATTTT.

This rearrangement joins TRBV9 to TRBJ2-1, with TRBD2 matching 8 bases. CDR3 length: 19 residues. With 3 bases clipped from V and 3 bases from J, the junction kept 17 bases outside the gene matches. Looked up from germline, CDR1 is SGDLS and CDR2 is YYNGEE. The CDR3 nucleotides read TGTGCCAGCAGCGCAAGAGGTCAGAGCGGGAGCGTCTTCTACAATGAGCAGTTCTTC. Protein: CASSARGQSGSVFYNEQFF.

This chain links TRBV10-3 with TRBJ2-1, with TRBD2 matching 7 bases. V gave up 5 bases and J gave up 7 bases; unmatched junction bases: 11. The CDR3 contains 15 residues. Looked up from germline, CDR1 is ENHRY and CDR2 is SYGVKD. CDR3 protein: CAISLYGTIVNEQFF. CDR3 DNA: TGTGCCATCAGTCTATACGGGACTATAGTAAATGAGCAGTTCTTC.

This clonotype was observed a handful of times. The chain joins TRBV12-3 or TRBV12-4 to TRBJ2-7; a possible D gene is TRBD1 (6 bases). The CDR3 sequence is 13 residues long. V lost 3 bases and J lost 5, with 11 bases in between. In DNA, the CDR3 is TGTGCCAGCAGTTTGGTCAGGGGCCACGAGCAGTACTTC. The encoded protein is CASSLVRGHEQYF.

The V gene is TRBV29-1, the J gene TRBJ2-3; 7 bases fit TRBD1. This CDR3 region has 13 residues. Germline V gene sequence: CDR1 SQVTM, CDR2 ANQGSEA. J gave up 0 bases and V 6 bases, and 3 bases lay outside the gene matches. CDR3: CSVDRVSTDTQYF. The CDR3 bases are TGCAGCGTCGACAGGGTTAGCACAGATACGCAGTATTTT.

The rearrangement joins TRBV5-6 to TRBJ1-6; 9 bases match TRBD1. The CDR3 sequence is 14 residues long. Germline lookup yields CDR1 SGHDT and CDR2 YYEEEE. With 3 bases clipped from V and 8 bases from J, the junction kept 3 bases outside the gene matches. The CDR3 protein is CASSSRDRDSPLHF. Here the CDR3 DNA reads TGTGCCAGCAGCTCCCGGGACAGGGATTCACCCCTCCACTTT.

CDR3 sequence (DNA): TGTGCCAGCAGTCCTTACGTTGAGCAGTTCTTC. Translating gives CASSPYVEQFF. V and J are TRBV12-3 or TRBV12-4 and TRBJ2-1, with D unresolved. V was pared by 5 bases and J by 9 bases, with 8 bases between. CDR3 length: 11 amino acids.

V usage is TRBV24-1 and J usage is TRBJ2-4; a weak D match, TRBD2 (6 bases). This CDR3 region has 14 residues. V was pared by 5 bases and J by 1 base, with 8 bases between. Germline assignment: CDR1 KGHDR and CDR2 SFDVKD. The CDR3 bases are TGTGCCACCAGTGGAAGCGGGGCCAAAAACATTCAGTACTTC. This translates into CATSGSGAKNIQYF.

The chain links TRBV24-1 to TRBJ2-1; D gene unclear. The V gene lost 9 bases and the J gene lost 3 bases, with 8 bases spanning the gap. Germline lookup yields CDR1 KGHDR and CDR2 SFDVKD. The CDR3 loop spans 12 amino acids. CDR3 sequence: CATGRNYNEQFF. The DNA for the CDR3 is TGTGCCACCGGGCGGAACTACAATGAGCAGTTCTTC.

This sequence joins TRBV7-9 and TRBJ2-7, with D tentatively TRBD1 (5 bases). This CDR3 is built from 13 residues. Germline loops: CDR1 SEHNR, CDR2 FQNEAQ (reference sequence). V dropped 5 bases and J dropped 3 bases, with 11 bases sitting between them. CDR3 sequence: CASSQPTDYEQYF. In DNA, the CDR3 is TGTGCCAGCAGCCAGCCGACAGACTACGAGCAGTACTTC.

Written as DNA, the CDR3 is TGTGCCAGCAGTTTCCCCGGGACTAGGAATGAGCAGTTCTTC. This codes for CASSFPGTRNEQFF. The V call is TRBV12-3 or TRBV12-4, the J call TRBJ2-1; 8 bases line up with TRBD2. There are 14 residues in the CDR3. J was trimmed by 7 bases and V by 3 bases; bases with no gene match: 5.

This chain links TRBV5-1 with TRBJ2-4; 7 bases agree with TRBD1. Germline V gene data show CDR1 as SGHRS and CDR2 as YFSETQ. Losses at the gene ends were 3 bases for V and 7 bases for J; bases not matched to a gene: 13. The CDR3 contains 16 residues. In nucleotides, the CDR3 is TGCGCCAGCAGCTCCCGACAGGGCTACCCTTACAACATTCAGTACTTC. Translated: CASSSRQGYPYNIQYF.

The V and J genes are TRBV6-1 and TRBJ1-6; D unresolved. Trimming stripped 2 bases from V and 10 bases from J, with 6 bases between. Germline CDR1 is MNHNS and CDR2 is SASEGT. The CDR3 consists of 12 residues. CDR3 sequence: CASSESPSPLHF. CDR3 sequence (DNA): TGTGCCAGCAGTGAAAGTCCCTCACCCCTCCACTTT.

The chain is built from TRBV7-9 and TRBJ2-5; D possibly corresponds to TRBD2 (5 bases). From germline, CDR1 is SEHNR and CDR2 FQNEAQ (reference sequence). There are 15 residues in the CDR3. Between the trimmed V and J ends, which lost 1 base and 5 bases, there was a span of 14 bases. The CDR3 protein is CASSLGAGLLETQYF. The CDR3 coding sequence is TGTGCCAGCAGCTTAGGCGCGGGCCTTCTCGAGACCCAGTACTTC. The full variable domain, its missing parts supplied by reference TRBV7-9 and TRBJ2-5, is DTGVSQNPRHKITKRGQNVTFRCDPISEHNRLYWYRQTLGQGPEFLTYFQNEAQLEKSRLLSDRFSAERPKGSFSTLEIQRTEQGDSAMYLCASSLGAGLLETQYFGPGTRLLVL.

V is TRBV6-6 and J is TRBJ2-3; 8 bases match TRBD2. Unmatched junction bases numbered 10, after V lost 5 bases and J lost 3 bases. From germline, CDR1 is MNHNY and CDR2 SVGAGI (reference sequence). The CDR3 contains 16 residues. The CDR3 is CASSNLAGSGTDTQYF. The CDR3 region has the DNA TGTGCCAGCAGTAACTTAGCGGGGTCTGGAACAGATACGCAGTATTTT.

This clonotype was recorded a few times. The rearrangement uses TRBV10-3 and TRBJ2-1; 7 nucleotides align to TRBD1. Per germline, CDR1 ENHRY and CDR2 SYGVKD. The CDR3 extends over 12 amino acids. Trimming took 5 bases from V and 6 from J; bases not matched to a gene: 1. The CDR3 reads CAISTGVNEQFF. The DNA for the CDR3 is TGTGCCATCAGTACAGGGGTCAATGAGCAGTTCTTC.